These 5 T cell receptor beta chains share one sample of origin, sequenced in a study of T cell responses to AZD1222 COVID-19 vaccine. TCRdb keeps only in-frame clones here, not all; method: immunoSEQ multiplex PCR. This sample carries fewer than 90,000 clones, around 83% of them seen once, and the ten largest clones take 5.6%. The material was peripheral blood, obtained 28 days after the second AZD1222 dose. These receptors originate from an adult who received the AZD1222 COVID-19 vaccine.

The chain has TRBV7-8 and TRBJ2-1; D could derive from TRBD1 or TRBD2 (5 bases each). The CDR3 contains 13 residues. V lost 5 bases, J lost 2 bases, and 7 bases lay in between. CDR1 and CDR2 from the germline V gene are SGHVS and FQNEAQ. This chain's CDR3 is CASSGGAYNEQFF. In nucleotides, the CDR3 is TGTGCCAGCAGCGGGGGTGCCTACAATGAGCAGTTCTTC.

The chain is built from TRBV10-1 and TRBJ1-5, with D uncertain. This CDR3 comprises 14 residues. The V gene lost 0 bases and the J gene lost 4 bases, with 7 bases spanning the gap. Germline CDR1 WNHNN, CDR2 SYGVQD (reference sequence). DNA of the CDR3: TGCGCCAGCAGTGAGTCGGGCAGGAATCAGCCCCAGCATTTT. Translation: CASSESGRNQPQHF.

This clone was picked up a small number of times. CDR3 amino acids: CASSYRGAVAYGYTF. CDR3 coding DNA: TGTGCCAGCAGTTACCGGGGGGCAGTGGCCTATGGCTACACCTTC. The chain carries TRBV6-5 and TRBJ1-2; weak D call: TRBD1 (6 bases). This CDR3 has 15 residues. CDR1 is MNHEY and CDR2 is SVGAGI in the germline V gene. V shed 2 bases and J shed 4 bases, with 14 bases lying between them.

V usage is TRBV28 and J usage is TRBJ1-1; D may be TRBD1 (5 bases). The length of the CDR3 is 12 residues. V gave up 6 bases and J gave up 11 bases, with 16 bases separating them. CDR1 and CDR2 (germline): MDHEN, SYDVKM. CDR3 nucleotide sequence: TGTGCCAGCAGCCAGAGCGGGGGTTATGCTTTCTTT. Translation: CASSQSGGYAFF. Using reference TRBV28 and TRBJ1-1 for the parts outside the CDR3, the full variable domain is DVKVTQSSRYLVKRTGEKVFLECVQDMDHENMFWYRQDPGLGLRLIYFSYDVKMKEKGDIPEGYSVSREKKERFSLILESASTNQTSMYLCASSQSGGYAFFGQGTRLTVV.

V and J are TRBV19 and TRBJ1-2, with TRBD1 matching over 7 bases. CDR3 size: 12 residues. Trimming took 6 bases from V and 10 from J; bases not matched to a gene: 8. Germline V gene sequence: CDR1 LNHDA, CDR2 SQIVND (reference sequence). CDR3 residues: CASSLQTGPYTF. The DNA of the CDR3 is TGTGCCAGTAGCCTCCAGACAGGGCCCTACACCTTC.